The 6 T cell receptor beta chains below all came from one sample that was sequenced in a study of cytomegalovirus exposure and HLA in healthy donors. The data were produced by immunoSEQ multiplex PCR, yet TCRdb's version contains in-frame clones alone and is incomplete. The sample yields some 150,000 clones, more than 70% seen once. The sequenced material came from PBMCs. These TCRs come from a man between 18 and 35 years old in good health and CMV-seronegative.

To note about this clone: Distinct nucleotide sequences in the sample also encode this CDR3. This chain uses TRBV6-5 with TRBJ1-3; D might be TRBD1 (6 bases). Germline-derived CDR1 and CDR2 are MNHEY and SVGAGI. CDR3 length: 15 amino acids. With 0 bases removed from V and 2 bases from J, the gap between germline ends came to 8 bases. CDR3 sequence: CASSYSQGAGNTIYF. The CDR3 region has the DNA TGTGCCAGCAGTTACTCACAGGGCGCTGGAAACACCATATATTTT.

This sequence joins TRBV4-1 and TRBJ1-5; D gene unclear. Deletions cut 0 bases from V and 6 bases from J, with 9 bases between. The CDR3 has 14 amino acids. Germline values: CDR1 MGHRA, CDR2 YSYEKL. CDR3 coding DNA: TGCGCCAGCAGCCAAGAGGAGGGTAGTCAGCCCCAGCATTTT. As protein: CASSQEEGSQPQHF.

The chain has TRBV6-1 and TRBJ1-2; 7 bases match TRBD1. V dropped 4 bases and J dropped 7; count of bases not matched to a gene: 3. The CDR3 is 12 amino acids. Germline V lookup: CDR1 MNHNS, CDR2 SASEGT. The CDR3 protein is CASSGTGIGYTF. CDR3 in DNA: TGTGCCAGCAGTGGGACAGGCATTGGCTACACCTTC.

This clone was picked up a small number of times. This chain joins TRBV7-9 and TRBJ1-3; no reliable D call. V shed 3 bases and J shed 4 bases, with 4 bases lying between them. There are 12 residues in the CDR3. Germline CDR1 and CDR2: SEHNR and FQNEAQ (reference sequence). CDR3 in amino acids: CASSFEGNTIYF. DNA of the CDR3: TGTGCCAGCAGCTTCGAGGGAAACACCATATATTTT.

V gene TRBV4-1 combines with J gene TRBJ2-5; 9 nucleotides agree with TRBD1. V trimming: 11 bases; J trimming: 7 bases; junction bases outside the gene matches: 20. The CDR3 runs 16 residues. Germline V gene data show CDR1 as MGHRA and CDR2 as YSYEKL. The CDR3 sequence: CASKRDSGDRVGTQYF. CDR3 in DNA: TGCGCCTCCAAAAGGGACTCGGGGGACAGGGTTGGGACCCAGTACTTC.

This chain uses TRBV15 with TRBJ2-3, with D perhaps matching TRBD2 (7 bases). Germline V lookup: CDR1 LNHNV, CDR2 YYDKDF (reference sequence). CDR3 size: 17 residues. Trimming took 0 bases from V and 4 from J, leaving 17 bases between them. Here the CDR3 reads CATSRDTARGGADTQYF. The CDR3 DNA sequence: TGTGCCACCAGCAGAGATACGGCCAGGGGAGGGGCAGATACGCAGTATTTT.